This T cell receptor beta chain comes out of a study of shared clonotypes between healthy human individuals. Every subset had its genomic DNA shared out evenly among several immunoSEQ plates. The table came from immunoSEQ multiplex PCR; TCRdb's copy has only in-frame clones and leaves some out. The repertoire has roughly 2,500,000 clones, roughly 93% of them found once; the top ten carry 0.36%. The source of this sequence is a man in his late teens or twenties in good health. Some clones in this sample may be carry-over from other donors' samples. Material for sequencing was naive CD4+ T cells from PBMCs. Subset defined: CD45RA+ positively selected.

CDR3 DNA sequence: TGTGCCAGCAGTCGCCGGGGACAGGGATCAGATACGCAGTATTTT. As protein: CASSRRGQGSDTQYF. The rearrangement joins TRBV6-6 to TRBJ2-3, with 9 nucleotides matching TRBD1. With V trimmed by 5 bases and J by 4 bases, 7 bases remained unmatched. This CDR3 has 15 amino acids. The germline V gene has CDR1 MNHNY and CDR2 SVGAGI (reference sequence).